Listed here is a single TCR beta chain. Its specificity is unknown. The data derive from a study of CD8+ T cells in alopecia areata. Findings of the study overall: Normal skin contains resident alphabeta T cells, and these are also sequenced in scalp samples. Elevated clonality characterized lesional scalp relative to normal scalp, particularly in alopecia totalis/universalis.

cDNA reverse transcribed from extracted RNA served as the sequencing template. Libraries were prepared by immunoSEQ multiplex PCR; TCRdb keeps only in-frame clonotypes and omits some of them. The table records some 190,000 clones, 50% to 60% of them present only once. CDR1 is SQVTM, CDR2 ANQGSEA, per germline. The CDR3 is made up of 14 amino acids. V lost 5 bases to trimming and J lost 4 bases; unmatched junction nucleotides: 10. As to treatment: oral pan-JAK inhibitor, 5-10 mg twice daily. Sorted populations comprised CD4+ and CD8+ T cells obtained from PBMCs. V usage is TRBV29-1 and J usage is TRBJ2-7; 8 nucleotides agree with TRBD1. This receptor was obtained from a human donor with alopecia areata. This sample comprised CD4+ T cells sorted from blood, obtained at week 4, from a patient treated with tofacitinib. The CDR3 DNA follows: TGCAGCGTTTCCGGGTTTGGACAGGGTTACGAGCAGTACTTC. Amino acid sequence: CSVSGFGQGYEQYF.